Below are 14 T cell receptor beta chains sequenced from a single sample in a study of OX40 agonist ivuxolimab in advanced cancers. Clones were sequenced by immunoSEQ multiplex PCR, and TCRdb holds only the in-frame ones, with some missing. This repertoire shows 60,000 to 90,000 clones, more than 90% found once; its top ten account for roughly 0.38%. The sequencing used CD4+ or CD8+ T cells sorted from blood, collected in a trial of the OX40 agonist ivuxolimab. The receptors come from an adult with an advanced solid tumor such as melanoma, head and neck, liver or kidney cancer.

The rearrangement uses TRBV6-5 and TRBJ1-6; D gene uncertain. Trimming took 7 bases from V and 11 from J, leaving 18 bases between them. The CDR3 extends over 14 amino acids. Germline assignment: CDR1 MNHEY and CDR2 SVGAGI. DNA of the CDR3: TGTGCCAGCACCAGCGAGGCGATTTCTACACCCCTCCACTTT. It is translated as CASTSEAISTPLHF.

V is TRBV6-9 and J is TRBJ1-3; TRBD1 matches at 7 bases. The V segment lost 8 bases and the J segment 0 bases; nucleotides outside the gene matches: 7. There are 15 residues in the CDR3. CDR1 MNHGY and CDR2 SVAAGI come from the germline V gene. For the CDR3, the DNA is TGTGCCAGCCCGGGACAGAAGAACTCTGGAAACACCATATATTTT. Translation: CASPGQKNSGNTIYF.

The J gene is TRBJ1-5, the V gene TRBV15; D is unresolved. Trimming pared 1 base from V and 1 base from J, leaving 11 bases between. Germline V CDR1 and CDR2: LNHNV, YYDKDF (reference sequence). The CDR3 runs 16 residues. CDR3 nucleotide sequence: TGTGCCACCAGCAGAGGCACGGCCGGGAGCAATCAGCCCCAGCATTTT. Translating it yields CATSRGTAGSNQPQHF.

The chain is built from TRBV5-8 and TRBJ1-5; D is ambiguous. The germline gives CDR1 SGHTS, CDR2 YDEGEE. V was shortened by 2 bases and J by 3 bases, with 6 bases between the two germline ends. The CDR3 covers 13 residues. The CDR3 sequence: CASSLDINQPQHF. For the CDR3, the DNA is TGTGCCAGCAGCTTAGATATCAATCAGCCCCAGCATTTT.

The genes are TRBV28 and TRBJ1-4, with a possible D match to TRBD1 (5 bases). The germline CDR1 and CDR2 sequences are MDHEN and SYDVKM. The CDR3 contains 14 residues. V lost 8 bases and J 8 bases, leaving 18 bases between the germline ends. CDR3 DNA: TGTGCCAGCTCAAGGACATTTACAGTGGAAAAACTGTTTTTT. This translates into CASSRTFTVEKLFF.

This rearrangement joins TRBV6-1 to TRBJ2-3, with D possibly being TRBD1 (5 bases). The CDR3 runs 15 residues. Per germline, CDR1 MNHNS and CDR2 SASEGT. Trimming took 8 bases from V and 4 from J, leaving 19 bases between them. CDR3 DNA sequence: TGTGCCAGCGGGCAACCTTGGCAAGGGGCAGATACGCAGTATTTT. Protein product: CASGQPWQGADTQYF.

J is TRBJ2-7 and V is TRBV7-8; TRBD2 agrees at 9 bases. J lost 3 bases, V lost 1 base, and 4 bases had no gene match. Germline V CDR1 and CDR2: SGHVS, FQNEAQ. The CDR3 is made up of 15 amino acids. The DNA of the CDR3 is TGTGCCAGCAGCTTAGTGGCGGGAGGGATCTACGAGCAGTACTTC. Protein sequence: CASSLVAGGIYEQYF.

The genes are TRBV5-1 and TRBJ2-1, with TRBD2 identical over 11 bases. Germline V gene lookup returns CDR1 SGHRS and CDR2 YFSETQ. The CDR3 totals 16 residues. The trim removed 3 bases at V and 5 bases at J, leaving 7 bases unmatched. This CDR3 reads CASSSLPLAGDNEQFF. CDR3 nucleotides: TGCGCCAGCAGCTCCCTTCCACTAGCGGGAGACAATGAGCAGTTCTTC.

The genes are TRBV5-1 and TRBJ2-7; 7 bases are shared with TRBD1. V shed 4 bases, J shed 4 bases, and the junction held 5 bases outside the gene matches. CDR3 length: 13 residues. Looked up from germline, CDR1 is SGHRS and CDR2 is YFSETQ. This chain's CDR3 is CASSRDSDYEQYF. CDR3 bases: TGCGCCAGCAGCCGGGACAGCGATTACGAGCAGTACTTC.

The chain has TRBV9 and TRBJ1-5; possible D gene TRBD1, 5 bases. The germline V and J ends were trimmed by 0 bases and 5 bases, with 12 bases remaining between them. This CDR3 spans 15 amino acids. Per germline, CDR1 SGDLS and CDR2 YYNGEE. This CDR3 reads CASSVAPDSYQPQHF. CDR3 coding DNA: TGTGCCAGCAGCGTAGCCCCCGACAGTTATCAGCCCCAGCATTTT.

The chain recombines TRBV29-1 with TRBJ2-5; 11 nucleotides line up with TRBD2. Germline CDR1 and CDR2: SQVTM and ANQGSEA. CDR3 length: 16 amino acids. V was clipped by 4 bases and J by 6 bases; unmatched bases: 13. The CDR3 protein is CSVAPPLAGGGKTQYF. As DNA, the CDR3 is TGCAGCGTTGCCCCACCGCTAGCGGGGGGCGGGAAGACCCAGTACTTC.

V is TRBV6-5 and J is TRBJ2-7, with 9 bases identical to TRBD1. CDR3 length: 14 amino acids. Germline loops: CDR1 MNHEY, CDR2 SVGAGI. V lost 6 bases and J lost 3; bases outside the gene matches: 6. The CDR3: CASRTGQGFYEQYF. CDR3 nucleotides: TGTGCCAGCAGGACCGGACAGGGGTTCTACGAGCAGTACTTC.

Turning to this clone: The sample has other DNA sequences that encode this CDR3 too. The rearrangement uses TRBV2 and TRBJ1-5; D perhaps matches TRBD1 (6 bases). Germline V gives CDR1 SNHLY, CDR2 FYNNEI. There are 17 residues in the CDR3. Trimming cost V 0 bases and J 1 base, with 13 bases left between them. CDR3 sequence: CASSEALVGGSNQPQHF. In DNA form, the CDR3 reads TGTGCCAGCAGTGAAGCGCTTGTAGGGGGGAGCAATCAGCCCCAGCATTTT. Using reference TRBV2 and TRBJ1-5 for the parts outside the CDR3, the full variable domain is EPEVTQTPSHQVTQMGQEVILRCVPISNHLYFYWYRQILGQKVEFLVSFYNNEISEKSEIFDDQFSVERPDGSNFTLKIRSTKLEDSAMYFCASSEALVGGSNQPQHFGDGTRLSIL.

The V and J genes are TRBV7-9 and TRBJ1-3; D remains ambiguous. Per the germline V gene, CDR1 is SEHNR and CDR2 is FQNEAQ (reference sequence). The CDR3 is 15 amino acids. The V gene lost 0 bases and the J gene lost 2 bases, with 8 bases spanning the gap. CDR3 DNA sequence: TGTGCCAGCAGCTTAGCGGGCAGCGCTGGAAACACCATATATTTT. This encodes CASSLAGSAGNTIYF.